A selection of T cell receptor beta chains follows, all from one sample in a study of T cell responses to AZD1222 COVID-19 vaccine. Libraries were prepared by immunoSEQ multiplex PCR; TCRdb keeps only in-frame clonotypes and omits some of them. The profile covers tens of thousands of clones, with 70% to 90% appearing a single time and roughly 21% taken by the ten largest. The specimen was peripheral blood, collected on day 0 of AZD1222 vaccination. All receptors derive from an adult in good health. CDR3s include the opening cysteine and the closing phenylalanine or tryptophan. Clone sizes are given selectively: once, few, many, or a class where the clone is expanded.

>TRBJ2-1|.|15|TRBV5-6
CASSLAPGGSNEQFF
>TRBJ2-3|few|12|TRBV11-2
CASSYVADTQYF
>TRBJ2-3|.|13|TRBV6-2/TRBV6-3
CASSFGGTDTQYF
>TRBJ1-1|.|16|TRBV5-4
CASSSRDRALRTEAFF
>TRBJ1-4|few|12|TRBV9
CASSTTAEKLFF
>TRBJ2-1|.|15|TRBV3-1/TRBV3-2
CASSQVPGAYNEQFF
>TRBJ1-5|.|13|TRBV30
CAWAGTGNQPQHF
>TRBJ1-2|.|13|TRBV3-1/TRBV3-2
CASSQDRNNGYTF
>TRBJ2-2|.|14|TRBV7-8
CASSSFEPLGELFF
>TRBJ2-3|.|15|TRBV28
CASGSGGADTDTQYF
>TRBJ1-1|few|14|TRBV19
CASGHRPLYTEAFF
>TRBJ1-2|.|13|TRBV5-4
CASSLPELLGYTF
>TRBJ1-4|.|16|TRBV4-1
CASSQDVGATNEKLFF
>TRBJ1-1|few|14|TRBV18
CASSPQPKNTEAFF
>TRBJ2-1|once|19|TRBV14
CASSQDPGLGVISYNEQFF
>TRBJ2-1|few|16|TRBV19
CASRLGSKAPYNEQFF
>TRBJ1-4|.|14|TRBV30
CAWAPGQGPEKLFF
>TRBJ1-2|.|15|TRBV5-6
CASRLLSAGSYGYTF
>TRBJ2-3|few|14|TRBV6-5
CASSKRTRTDTQYF
>TRBJ1-4|.|14|TRBV5-1
CASSLEGGREKLFF
>TRBJ1-2|.|11|TRBV19
CASTAGDGYTF
>TRBJ1-2|.|14|TRBV28
CASTQDKLSYGYTF
>TRBJ1-2|.|19|TRBV5-1
CASSLGKGTLTARGNGYTF
>TRBJ2-7|few|12|TRBV29-1
CSVAGKARGQYF
>TRBJ1-5|.|13|TRBV4-1
CASSQDGNQPQHF
>TRBJ2-1|.|16|TRBV24-1
CATSDPWDSLMGEQFF
>TRBJ1-2|.|18|TRBV4-1
CASSQTVGQGSANYGYTF
>TRBJ2-7|.|14|TRBV19
CASSAPGTQIEQYF
>TRBJ1-5|.|14|TRBV6-1
CASSDGYSNQPQHF
>TRBJ2-7|.|15|TRBV5-1
CASSLAGTGSYEQYF
>TRBJ1-1|.|14|TRBV11-1
CASSSDRANTEAFF
>TRBJ1-2|.|13|TRBV27
CASSSPGRDGYTF
>TRBJ2-1|.|13|TRBV2
CASKVDSGNEQFF
>TRBJ1-2|.|13|TRBV10-3
CAIRQGINYGYTF
>TRBJ2-1|.|14|TRBV29-1
CSVGFFSSYNEQFF
>TRBJ1-2|.|12|TRBV6-2/TRBV6-3
CASSFEGNGYTF
>TRBJ2-1|once|14|TRBV6-5
CASLSRGSYNEQFF
>TRBJ2-3|once|15|TRBV18
CASSPPQGRTDTQYF
>TRBJ1-2|.|13|TRBV5-8
CASSPRGNYGYTF
>TRBJ2-5|.|13|TRBV30
CAWSVSGQETQYF
>TRBJ1-4|.|14|TRBV19
CASSIRWMNEKLFF
>TRBJ2-7|.|14|TRBV7-2
CASSLAGGHYEQYF